This note documents a single TCR beta chain sequence. Only in-frame clones appear in the TCRdb table, and some are missing; sequencing was by immunoSEQ multiplex PCR. The sample contains approximately 280,000 clones, 90% of which appear only once. This specimen comes from a study of blood T cell repertoires in COVID-19. As for the study in general: Collection of acute and convalescent COVID-19 samples took place in the United States, Italy and Spain. Sources were T cells, B-cell-depleted T cells, or PBMCs; the material itself was cDNA or gDNA.

This CDR3 has 15 amino acids. The chain has TRBV1 and TRBJ1-2; whether TRBD1, the table's D call, matches the DNA was not checked. TRBV1 is shown as a pseudogene. The TCR sequence derives from a woman aged 25 to 39 with COVID-19, enrolled during active disease. Specimen: peripheral blood. CDR3 sequence (DNA): TGCACCAGCAGCCAAGATTTACAGGCAAACTATGGCTACACCTTC. Protein sequence: CTSSQDLQANYGYTF.